Each of the 18 T cell receptor beta chains below was sequenced from the same sample in a study of patients and donors after allogeneic stem cell transplantation (dated by TCRdb to between 2020 and 2021). Receptor libraries were prepared by RT-PCR. Sequenced using a NextSeq 550. TCRdb handled the public reads itself, with Q25 trimming in fastp and clone calling in MiXCR, and kept productive beta chains. Identical CDR3 protein sequences are pooled into one entry, listed with their most common genes and DNA. The sample table lists about 100,000 distinct CDR3 sequences, around 38% of them with a count of one. Together, the top ten hold around 30% of the sample. The sample was blood, either unsorted or a sorted T cell fraction (not recorded which). The origin of the receptors is a human donor who was either an allogeneic HSCT recipient or a stem cell or donor lymphocyte infusion donor (not recorded which). It is not recorded whose cells these are; they may come from a transplant donor.

This clonotype was detected only once. This chain joins TRBV6-5 and TRBJ2-7; either TRBD1 or TRBD2 may fit D (6 bases each). In germline, CDR1 is MNHEY, CDR2 SVGAGI. This CDR3 spans 15 amino acids. With 6 bases removed from V and 0 bases from J, the gap between germline ends came to 15 bases. In nucleotides, the CDR3 is TGTGCCAGCAGCTCAGGGGACTTCTCCTCCTACGAGCAGTACTTC. This gives the protein CASSSGDFSSYEQYF.

The genes are TRBV20-1 and TRBJ2-3; perhaps TRBD1 as D (7 bases). V lost 4 bases and J 8 bases, leaving 10 bases between the germline ends. The CDR3 runs to 11 residues. Germline loops: CDR1 DFQATT, CDR2 SNEGSKA (reference sequence). The CDR3 DNA sequence: TGCAGTGCTATCCAGGGGGGTACGCAGTATTTT. It specifies CSAIQGGTQYF.

This clonotype has only a few counts. The chain carries TRBV27 and TRBJ1-4; 9 bases match TRBD1. The V gene end was trimmed by 6 bases and the J gene end by 1 base; junction bases not matched to a gene: 3. Germline values: CDR1 MNHEY, CDR2 SMNVEV (reference sequence). The CDR3 loop spans 15 amino acids. The CDR3 coding sequence is TGTGCCAGCAGCAACAGGGGGCGAACTAATGAAAAACTGTTTTTT. Protein: CASSNRGRTNEKLFF.

J is TRBJ2-6 and V is TRBV12-3 or TRBV12-4; D not resolved. With 5 bases removed from V and 2 bases from J, the gap between germline ends came to 19 bases. The CDR3 length is 18 residues. The CDR3 DNA follows: TGTGCCAGCAGTCCCCGTCCGGGTCTAGTAGCTGGGGCCAACGTCCTGACTTTC. It is translated as CASSPRPGLVAGANVLTF.

The rearrangement joins TRBV28 to TRBJ1-3; D uncertain. Trimming left V 5 bases short and J 7 bases short, with 12 bases between. Germline-derived CDR1 and CDR2 are MDHEN and SYDVKM. The CDR3 extends over 13 amino acids. This CDR3 is CASSIRTGNTIYF. In DNA, the CDR3 is TGTGCCAGCAGTATCCGGACGGGGAACACCATATATTTT.

The rearrangement links TRBV5-5 to TRBJ2-5, with D uncertain. The ends were cut back, 3 bases at V and 0 bases at J, with 9 bases in the middle. The CDR3 length is 14 residues. Per the germline V gene, CDR1 is SGHKS and CDR2 is YYEKEE (reference sequence). The CDR3, as DNA: TGTGCCAGCAGCTCTCTTACTTACCAAGAGACCCAGTACTTC. It yields the protein CASSSLTYQETQYF.

This chain uses TRBV7-2 with TRBJ1-6, with D unresolved. Germline CDR1 reads SGHTA; CDR2 reads FQGNSA. V lost 2 bases and J 10 bases, leaving 15 bases between the germline ends. The CDR3 totals 15 residues. The CDR3 nucleotides are TGTGCCAGCAGCTTAATTCGGGGTCTCAAATCACCCCTCCACTTT. It encodes CASSLIRGLKSPLHF.

This clonotype appeared a few times. DNA for the CDR3: TGTGCCAGCGAAGACAGGGGAGTAACTGAAGCTTTCTTT. It specifies CASEDRGVTEAFF. The chain employs TRBV11-2 and TRBJ1-1; TRBD1 matches 8 bases. Germline values: CDR1 SGHAT, CDR2 FQNNGV. V dropped 8 bases and J dropped 5; count of bases not matched to a gene: 7. This CDR3 contains 13 residues.

This clonotype has only a few counts. V gene TRBV27 combines with J gene TRBJ1-2; 9 bases line up with TRBD1. The V gene's germline CDR1 is MNHEY and CDR2 SMNVEV (reference sequence). This CDR3 contains 17 residues. Losses at the gene ends were 3 bases for V and 8 bases for J; bases not matched to a gene: 16. The CDR3 protein is CASSFLPDRGFRTGYTF. The DNA for the CDR3 is TGTGCCAGCAGTTTTCTTCCGGACAGGGGCTTCAGAACGGGCTACACCTTC.

The count of this clonotype is one. The chain couples TRBV6-2 or TRBV6-3 to TRBJ1-2; D ambiguous. The CDR3 extends over 14 amino acids. Germline V CDR1 and CDR2: MNHEY, SVGEGT. V dropped 5 bases and J dropped 1 base, with 11 bases sitting between them. CDR3 sequence reads: CASSGTLINYGYTF. CDR3 sequence (DNA): TGTGCCAGCAGTGGAACTTTAATTAACTATGGCTACACCTTC.

A few counts support this clonotype. The J gene is TRBJ1-1, the V gene TRBV6-5; D perhaps matches TRBD1 (5 bases). From germline, CDR1 is MNHEY and CDR2 SVGAGI. Trimming removed 1 base from V and 1 base from J, with 10 bases in between. The length of the CDR3 is 15 residues. This chain's CDR3 is CASSYYSDRNTEAFF. For the CDR3, the DNA is TGTGCCAGCAGTTACTATTCCGACAGGAACACTGAAGCTTTCTTT.

The chain couples TRBV20-1 to TRBJ1-1, with TRBD1 identical over 7 bases. Germline V gene sequence: CDR1 DFQATT, CDR2 SNEGSKA (reference sequence). V lost 3 bases, J lost 3 bases, and 7 bases stayed unmatched. CDR3 length: 14 residues. CDR3 protein: CSARKTGRDTEAFF. As DNA, the CDR3 is TGCAGTGCTAGGAAGACAGGGAGGGACACTGAAGCTTTCTTT.

In its sample, this clonotype was seen a few times. The CDR3 protein is CASSKTGVIPYGYTF. The CDR3 DNA is TGTGCCAGCAGTAAAACAGGGGTTATTCCCTATGGCTACACCTTC. V and J are TRBV6-5 and TRBJ1-2, with 7 bases identical to TRBD1. Germline CDR1 and CDR2: MNHEY and SVGAGI. The V gene end was trimmed by 5 bases and the J gene end by 4 bases; junction bases not matched to a gene: 10. The CDR3 loop spans 15 amino acids.

The chain uses TRBV18 and TRBJ1-1; D call uncertain. V lost 1 base and J lost 0, with 9 bases in between. CDR3 size: 15 residues. Germline loops: CDR1 KGHSH, CDR2 LQKENI. CDR3 in amino acids: CASSPLTQMNTEAFF. The CDR3 DNA reads TGTGCCAGCTCACCACTAACACAGATGAACACTGAAGCTTTCTTT.

There are a few counts of this clonotype. This chain connects TRBV20-1 to TRBJ2-7, with D unclear. This CDR3 is 12 amino acids long. V was cut by 3 bases and J by 0 bases, with 6 bases left in between. Germline V gene data show CDR1 as DFQATT and CDR2 as SNEGSKA (reference sequence). The CDR3 DNA reads as TGCAGTGCTAGTTGGAGCTCCTACGAGCAGTACTTC. This encodes CSASWSSYEQYF.

In this sample, this clonotype turned up a few times. V gene TRBV29-1 combines with J gene TRBJ1-1; D is unresolved. Trimming took 2 bases from V and 7 from J, leaving 5 bases between them. The CDR3 has 10 amino acids. Germline CDR1 and CDR2: SQVTM and ANQGSEA. The CDR3 DNA reads as TGCAGCGTTGAAAGGGTTGAAGCTTTCTTT. Amino acids: CSVERVEAFF. Based on the CDR3 plus reference TRBV29-1 and TRBJ1-1, the full variable domain is SAVISQKPSRDICQRGTSLTIQCQVDSQVTMMFWYRQQPGQSLTLIATANQGSEATYESGFVIDKFPISRPNLTFSTLTVSNMSPEDSSIYLCSVERVEAFFGQGTRLTVV.

There are many counts of this clonotype. V gene TRBV5-1 combines with J gene TRBJ1-5; D ambiguous. CDR1 is SGHRS and CDR2 is YFSETQ in the germline V gene. The CDR3 covers 15 residues. With 4 bases removed from V and 1 base from J, the gap between germline ends came to 12 bases. Written as DNA, the CDR3 is TGCGCCAGCAGCCCAGGAATTGTGAGCAATCAGCCCCAGCATTTT. Amino acid sequence: CASSPGIVSNQPQHF.

The rearrangement joins TRBV18 to TRBJ1-4; 10 bases fit TRBD1. Per the germline V gene, CDR1 is KGHSH and CDR2 is LQKENI. The CDR3 totals 15 residues. After removal of 2 bases from V and 6 bases from J, the junction contained 3 bases not matched to a gene. CDR3 residues: CASSPGGTGDEKLFF. For the CDR3, the DNA is TGTGCCAGCTCACCAGGTGGGACAGGGGATGAAAAACTGTTTTTT.